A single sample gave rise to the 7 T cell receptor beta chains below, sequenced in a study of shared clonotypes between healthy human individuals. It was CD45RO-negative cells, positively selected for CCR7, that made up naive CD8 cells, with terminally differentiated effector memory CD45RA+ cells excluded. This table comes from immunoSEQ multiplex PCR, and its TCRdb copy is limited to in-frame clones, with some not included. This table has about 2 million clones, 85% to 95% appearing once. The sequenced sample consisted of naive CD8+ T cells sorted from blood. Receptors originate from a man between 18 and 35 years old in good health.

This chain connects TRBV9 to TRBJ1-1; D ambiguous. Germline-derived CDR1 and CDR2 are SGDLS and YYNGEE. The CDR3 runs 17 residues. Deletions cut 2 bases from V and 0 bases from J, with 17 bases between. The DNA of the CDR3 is TGTGCCAGCAGCGTGGTGGATCGGCACCCTATGAACACTGAAGCTTTCTTT. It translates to CASSVVDRHPMNTEAFF.

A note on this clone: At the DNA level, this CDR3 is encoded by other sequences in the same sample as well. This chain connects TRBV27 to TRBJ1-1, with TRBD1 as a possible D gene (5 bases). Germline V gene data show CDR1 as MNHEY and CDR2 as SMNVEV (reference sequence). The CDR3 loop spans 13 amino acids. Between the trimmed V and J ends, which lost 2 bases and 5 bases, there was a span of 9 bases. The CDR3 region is CASSLMGDTEAFF. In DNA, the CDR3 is TGTGCCAGCAGTTTAATGGGGGATACTGAAGCTTTCTTT.

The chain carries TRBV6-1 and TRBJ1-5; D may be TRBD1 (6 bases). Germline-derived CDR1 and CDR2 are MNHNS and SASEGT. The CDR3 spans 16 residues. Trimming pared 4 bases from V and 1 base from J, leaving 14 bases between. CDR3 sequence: CASSVGGHPSNQPQHF. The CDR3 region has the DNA TGTGCCAGCAGTGTCGGGGGACATCCGAGCAATCAGCCCCAGCATTTT.

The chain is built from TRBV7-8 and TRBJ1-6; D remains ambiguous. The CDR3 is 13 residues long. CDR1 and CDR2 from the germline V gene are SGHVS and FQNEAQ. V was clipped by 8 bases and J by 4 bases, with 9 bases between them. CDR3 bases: TGTGCCAGCGGAGGGCCATATAATTCACCCCTCCACTTT. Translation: CASGGPYNSPLHF.

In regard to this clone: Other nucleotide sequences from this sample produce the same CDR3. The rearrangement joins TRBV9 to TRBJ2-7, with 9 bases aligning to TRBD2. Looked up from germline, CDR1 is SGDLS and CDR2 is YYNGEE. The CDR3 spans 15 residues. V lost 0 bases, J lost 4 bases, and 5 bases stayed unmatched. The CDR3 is CASSVASGRLYEQYF. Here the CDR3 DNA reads TGTGCCAGCAGCGTAGCGAGCGGGAGGCTTTACGAGCAGTACTTC.

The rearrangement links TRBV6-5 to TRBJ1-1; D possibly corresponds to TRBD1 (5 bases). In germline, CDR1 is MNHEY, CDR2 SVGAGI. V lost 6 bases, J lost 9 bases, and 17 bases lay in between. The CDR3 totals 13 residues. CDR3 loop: CASRTGGDMKAFF. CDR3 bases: TGTGCCAGCAGGACGGGGGGGGATATGAAAGCTTTCTTT.

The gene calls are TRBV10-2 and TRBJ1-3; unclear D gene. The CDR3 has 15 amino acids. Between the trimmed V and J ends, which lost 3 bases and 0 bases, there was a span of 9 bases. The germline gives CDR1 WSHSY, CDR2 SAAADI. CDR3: CASSDSHYSGNTIYF. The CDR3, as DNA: TGCGCCAGCAGTGACAGCCATTACTCTGGAAACACCATATATTTT.